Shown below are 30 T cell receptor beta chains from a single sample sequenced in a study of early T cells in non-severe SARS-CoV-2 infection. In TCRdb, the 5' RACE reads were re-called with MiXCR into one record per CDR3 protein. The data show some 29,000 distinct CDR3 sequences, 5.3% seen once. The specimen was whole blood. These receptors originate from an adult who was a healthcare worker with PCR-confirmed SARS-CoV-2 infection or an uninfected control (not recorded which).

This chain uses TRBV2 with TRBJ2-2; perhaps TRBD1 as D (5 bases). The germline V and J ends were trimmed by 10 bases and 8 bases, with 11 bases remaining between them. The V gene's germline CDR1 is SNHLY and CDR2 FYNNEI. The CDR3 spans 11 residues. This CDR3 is CATGSYGELFF. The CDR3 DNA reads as TGTGCCACAGGGTCTTATGGGGAGCTGTTTTTT.

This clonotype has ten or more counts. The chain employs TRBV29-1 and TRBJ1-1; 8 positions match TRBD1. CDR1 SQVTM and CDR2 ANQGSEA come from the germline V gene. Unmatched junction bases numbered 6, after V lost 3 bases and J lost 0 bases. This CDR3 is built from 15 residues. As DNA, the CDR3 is TGCAGCGTTGACCGATCGACAGGGGTGAACACTGAAGCTTTCTTT. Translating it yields CSVDRSTGVNTEAFF. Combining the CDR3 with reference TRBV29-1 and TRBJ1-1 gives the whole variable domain SAVISQKPSRDICQRGTSLTIQCQVDSQVTMMFWYRQQPGQSLTLIATANQGSEATYESGFVIDKFPISRPNLTFSTLTVSNMSPEDSSIYLCSVDRSTGVNTEAFFGQGTRLTVV.

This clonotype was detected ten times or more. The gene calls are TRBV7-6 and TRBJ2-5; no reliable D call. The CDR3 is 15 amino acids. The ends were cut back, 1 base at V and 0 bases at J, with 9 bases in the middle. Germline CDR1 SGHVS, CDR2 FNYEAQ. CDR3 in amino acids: CASSLGSGYQETQYF. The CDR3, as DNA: TGTGCCAGCAGCTTAGGATCCGGGTACCAAGAGACCCAGTACTTC. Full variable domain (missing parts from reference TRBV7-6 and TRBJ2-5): GAGVSQSPRYKVTKRGQDVALRCDPISGHVSLYWYRQALGQGPEFLTYFNYEAQQDKSGLPNDRFSAERPEGSISTLTIQRTEQRDSAMYRCASSLGSGYQETQYFGPGTRLLVL.

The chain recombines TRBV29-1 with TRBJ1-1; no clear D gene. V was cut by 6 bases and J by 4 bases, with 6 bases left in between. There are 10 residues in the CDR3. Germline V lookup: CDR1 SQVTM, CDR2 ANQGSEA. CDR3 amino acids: CSVSRTEAFF. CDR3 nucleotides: TGCAGCGTGTCGCGCACTGAAGCTTTCTTT.

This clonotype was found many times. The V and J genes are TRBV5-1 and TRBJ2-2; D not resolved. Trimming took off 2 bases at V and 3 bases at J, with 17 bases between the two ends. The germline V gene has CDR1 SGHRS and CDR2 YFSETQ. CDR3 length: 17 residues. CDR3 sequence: CASSFHRATGYTGELFF. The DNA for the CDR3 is TGCGCCAGCAGCTTCCACCGGGCCACTGGTTACACCGGGGAGCTGTTTTTT. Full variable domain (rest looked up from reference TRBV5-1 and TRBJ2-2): KAGVTQTPRYLIKTRGQQVTLSCSPISGHRSVSWYQQTPGQGLQFLFEYFSETQRNKGNFPGRFSGRQFSNSRSEMNVSTLELGDSALYLCASSFHRATGYTGELFFGEGSRLTVL.

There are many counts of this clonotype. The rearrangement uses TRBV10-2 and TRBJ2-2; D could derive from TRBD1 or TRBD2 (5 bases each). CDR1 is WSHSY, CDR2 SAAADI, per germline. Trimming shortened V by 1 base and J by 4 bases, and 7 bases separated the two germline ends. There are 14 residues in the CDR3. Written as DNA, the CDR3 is TGCGCCAGCAGTGAGTGGGGGAGCACCGGGGAGCTGTTTTTT. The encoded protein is CASSEWGSTGELFF.

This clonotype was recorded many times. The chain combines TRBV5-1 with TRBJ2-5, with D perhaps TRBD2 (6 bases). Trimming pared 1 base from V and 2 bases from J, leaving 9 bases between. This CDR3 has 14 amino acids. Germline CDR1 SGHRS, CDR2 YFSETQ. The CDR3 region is CASSLSGHQETQYF. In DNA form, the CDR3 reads TGCGCCAGCAGCTTGAGCGGGCATCAAGAGACCCAGTACTTC.

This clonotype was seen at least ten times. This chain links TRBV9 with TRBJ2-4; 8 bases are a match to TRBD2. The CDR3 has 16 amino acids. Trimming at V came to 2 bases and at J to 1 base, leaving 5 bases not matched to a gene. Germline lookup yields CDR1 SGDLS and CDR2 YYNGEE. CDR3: CASSVGLAGAKNIQYF. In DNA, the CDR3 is TGTGCCAGCAGCGTGGGTCTAGCGGGTGCCAAAAACATTCAGTACTTC.

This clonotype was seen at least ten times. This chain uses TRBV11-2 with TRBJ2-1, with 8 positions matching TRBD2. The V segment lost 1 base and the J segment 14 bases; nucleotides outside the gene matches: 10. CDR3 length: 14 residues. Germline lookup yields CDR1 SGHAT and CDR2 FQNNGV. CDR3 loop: CASSLGDSGAHEFF. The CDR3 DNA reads TGTGCCAGCAGCTTAGGGGATAGCGGGGCGCATGAGTTCTTC.

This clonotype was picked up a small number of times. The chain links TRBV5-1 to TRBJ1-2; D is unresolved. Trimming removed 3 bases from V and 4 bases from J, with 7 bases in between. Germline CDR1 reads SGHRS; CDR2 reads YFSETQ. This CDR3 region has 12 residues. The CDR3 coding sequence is TGCGCCAGCAGCTCAGACGTCTATGGCTACACCTTC. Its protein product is CASSSDVYGYTF.

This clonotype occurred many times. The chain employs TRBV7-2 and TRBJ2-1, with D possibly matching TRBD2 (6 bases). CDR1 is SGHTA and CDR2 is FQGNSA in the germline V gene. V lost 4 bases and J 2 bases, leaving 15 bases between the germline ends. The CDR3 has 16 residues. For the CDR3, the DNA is TGTGCCAGCAGCTACCGGGACTTTCCCCCCTACAATGAGCAGTTCTTC. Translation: CASSYRDFPPYNEQFF.

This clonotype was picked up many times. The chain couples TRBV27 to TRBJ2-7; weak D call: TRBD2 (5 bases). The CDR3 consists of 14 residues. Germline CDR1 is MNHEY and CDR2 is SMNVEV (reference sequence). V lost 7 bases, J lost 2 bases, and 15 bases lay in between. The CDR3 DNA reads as TGTGCCAGCAAAGAGCGGACGGGCGCCTACGAGCAGTACTTC. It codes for CASKERTGAYEQYF.

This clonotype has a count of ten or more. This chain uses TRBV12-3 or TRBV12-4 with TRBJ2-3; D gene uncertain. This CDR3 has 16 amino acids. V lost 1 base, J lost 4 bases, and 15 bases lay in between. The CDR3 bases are TGTGCCAGCAGTTTAGTACGCACCACCGAACCAGATACGCAGTATTTT. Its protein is CASSLVRTTEPDTQYF.

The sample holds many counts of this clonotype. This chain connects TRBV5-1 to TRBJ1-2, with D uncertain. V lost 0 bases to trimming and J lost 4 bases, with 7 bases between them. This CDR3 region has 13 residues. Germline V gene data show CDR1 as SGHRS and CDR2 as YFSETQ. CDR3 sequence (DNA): TGCGCCAGCAGCTTGGGACCGCTCTATGGCTACACCTTC. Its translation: CASSLGPLYGYTF.

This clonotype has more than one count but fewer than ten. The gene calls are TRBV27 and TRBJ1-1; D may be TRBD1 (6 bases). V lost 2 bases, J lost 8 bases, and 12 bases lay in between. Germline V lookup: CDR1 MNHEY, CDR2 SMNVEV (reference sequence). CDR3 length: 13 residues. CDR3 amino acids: CASSLRNTGEAFF. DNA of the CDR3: TGTGCCAGCAGTTTACGCAATACAGGGGAAGCTTTCTTT.

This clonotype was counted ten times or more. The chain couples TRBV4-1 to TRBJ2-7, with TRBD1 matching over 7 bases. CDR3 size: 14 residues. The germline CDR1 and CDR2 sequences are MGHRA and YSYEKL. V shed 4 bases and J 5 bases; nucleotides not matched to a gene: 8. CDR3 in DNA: TGCGCCAGCAGCCTGGGACAGCGTCCCAACGAGCAGTACTTC. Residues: CASSLGQRPNEQYF.

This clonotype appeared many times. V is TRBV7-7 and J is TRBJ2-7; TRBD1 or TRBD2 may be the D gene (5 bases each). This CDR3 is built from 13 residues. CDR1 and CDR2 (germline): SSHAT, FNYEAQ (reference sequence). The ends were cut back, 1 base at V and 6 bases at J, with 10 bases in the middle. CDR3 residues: CASSLGGSSEQYF. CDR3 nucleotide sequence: TGTGCCAGCAGCTTAGGGGGGAGCTCCGAGCAGTACTTC.

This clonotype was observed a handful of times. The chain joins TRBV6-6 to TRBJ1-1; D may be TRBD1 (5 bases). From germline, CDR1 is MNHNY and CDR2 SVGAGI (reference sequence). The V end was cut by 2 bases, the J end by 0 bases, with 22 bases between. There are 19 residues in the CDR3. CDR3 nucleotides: TGTGCCAGCAGTTACCCGCTCGGGAGGGGCCCCGAATTGAACACTGAAGCTTTCTTT. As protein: CASSYPLGRGPELNTEAFF.

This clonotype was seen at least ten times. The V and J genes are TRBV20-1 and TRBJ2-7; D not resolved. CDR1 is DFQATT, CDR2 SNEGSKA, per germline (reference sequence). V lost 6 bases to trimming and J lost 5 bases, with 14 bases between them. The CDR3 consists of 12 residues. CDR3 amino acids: CSAIGSFDEQYF. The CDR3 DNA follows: TGCAGTGCCATAGGTAGCTTCGACGAGCAGTACTTC.

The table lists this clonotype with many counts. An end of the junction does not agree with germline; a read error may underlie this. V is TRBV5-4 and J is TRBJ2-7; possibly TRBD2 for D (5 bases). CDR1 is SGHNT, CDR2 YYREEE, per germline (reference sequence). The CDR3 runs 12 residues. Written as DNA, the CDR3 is TGTGCCAGCAGCCTGGACTTAGGGTTAAGGAACTTC. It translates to CASSLDLGLRNF.

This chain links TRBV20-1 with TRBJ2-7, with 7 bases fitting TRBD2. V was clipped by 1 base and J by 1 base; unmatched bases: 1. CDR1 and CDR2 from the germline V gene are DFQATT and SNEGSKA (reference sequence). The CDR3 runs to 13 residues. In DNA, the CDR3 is TGCAGTGCTAGAGGCGGGGGTTCCTACGAGCAGTACTTC. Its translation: CSARGGGSYEQYF.

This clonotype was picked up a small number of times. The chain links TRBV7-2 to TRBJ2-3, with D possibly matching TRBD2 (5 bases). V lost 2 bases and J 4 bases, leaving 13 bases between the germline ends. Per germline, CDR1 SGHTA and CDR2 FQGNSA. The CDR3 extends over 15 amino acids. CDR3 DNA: TGTGCCAGCAGCTTAAAATTCCTAGCTGCAGATACGCAGTATTTT. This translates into CASSLKFLAADTQYF.

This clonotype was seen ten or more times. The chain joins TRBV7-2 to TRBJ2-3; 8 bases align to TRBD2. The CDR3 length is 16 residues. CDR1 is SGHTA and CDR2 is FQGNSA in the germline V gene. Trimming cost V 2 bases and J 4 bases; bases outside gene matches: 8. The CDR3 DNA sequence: TGTGCCAGCAGCTTATATGGGACTAGGGTCCCAGATACGCAGTATTTT. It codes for CASSLYGTRVPDTQYF.

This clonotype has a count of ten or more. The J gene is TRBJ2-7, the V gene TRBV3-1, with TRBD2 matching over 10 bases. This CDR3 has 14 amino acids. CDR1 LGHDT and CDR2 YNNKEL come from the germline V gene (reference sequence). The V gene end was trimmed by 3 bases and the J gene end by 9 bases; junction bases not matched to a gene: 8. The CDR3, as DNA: TGTGCCAGCAGCCATACTAGCGGGACCGTCGGGCAGTACTTC. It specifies CASSHTSGTVGQYF.

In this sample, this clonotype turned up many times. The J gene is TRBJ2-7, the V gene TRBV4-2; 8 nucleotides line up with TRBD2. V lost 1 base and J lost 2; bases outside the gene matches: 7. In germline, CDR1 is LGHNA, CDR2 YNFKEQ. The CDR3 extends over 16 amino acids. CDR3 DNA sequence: TGTGCCAGCAGCCAAGGGGCCAGCGGGAGTACCTACGAGCAGTACTTC. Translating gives CASSQGASGSTYEQYF.

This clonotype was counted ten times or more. DNA of the CDR3: TGCAGCGTTGAAAAAGGTAGCGGAAACAATGAGCAGTTCTTC. Its protein product is CSVEKGSGNNEQFF. V is TRBV29-1 and J is TRBJ2-1; D possibly corresponds to TRBD2 (6 bases). Germline-derived CDR1 and CDR2 are SQVTM and ANQGSEA. This CDR3 is 14 amino acids long. V was shortened by 2 bases and J by 5 bases, with 13 bases between the two germline ends.

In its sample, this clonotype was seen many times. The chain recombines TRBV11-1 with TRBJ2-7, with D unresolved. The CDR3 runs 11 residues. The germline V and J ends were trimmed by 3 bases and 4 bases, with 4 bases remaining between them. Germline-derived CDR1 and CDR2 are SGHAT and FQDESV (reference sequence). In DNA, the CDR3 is TGTGCCAGCAGCTTCACGTACGAGCAGTACTTC. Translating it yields CASSFTYEQYF. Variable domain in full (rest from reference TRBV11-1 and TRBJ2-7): EAEVAQSPRYKITEKSQAVAFWCDPISGHATLYWYRQILGQGPELLVQFQDESVVDDSQLPKDRFSAERLKGVDSTLKIQPAELGDSAMYLCASSFTYEQYFGPGTRLTVT.

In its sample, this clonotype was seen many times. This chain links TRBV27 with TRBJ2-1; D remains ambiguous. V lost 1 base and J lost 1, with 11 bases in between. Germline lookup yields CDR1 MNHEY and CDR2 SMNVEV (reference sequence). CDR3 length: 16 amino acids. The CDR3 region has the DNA TGTGCCAGCAGTTTATTAATGCCAATTTCCTACAATGAGCAGTTCTTC. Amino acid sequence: CASSLLMPISYNEQFF.

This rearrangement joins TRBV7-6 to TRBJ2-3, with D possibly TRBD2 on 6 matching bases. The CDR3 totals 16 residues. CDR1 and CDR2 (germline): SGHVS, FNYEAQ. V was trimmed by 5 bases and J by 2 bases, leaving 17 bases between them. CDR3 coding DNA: TGTGCCAGCAGCCTATCTGTTGGGAGGACCACAGATACGCAGTATTTT. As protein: CASSLSVGRTTDTQYF.

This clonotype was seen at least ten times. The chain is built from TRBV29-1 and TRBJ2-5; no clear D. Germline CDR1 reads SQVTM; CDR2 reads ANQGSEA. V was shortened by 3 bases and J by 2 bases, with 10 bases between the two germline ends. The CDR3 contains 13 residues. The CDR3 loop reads CSVDKRWQETQYF. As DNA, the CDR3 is TGCAGCGTTGATAAACGGTGGCAAGAGACCCAGTACTTC.